Below, 2 T cell receptor beta chains from the same sample are listed, as sequenced in a study of T-cell memory formation after mild COVID-19 (dated by TCRdb to the early 2020s). Libraries were made using 5' RACE. Sequencer: Illumina NovaSeq 6000. TCRdb handled the public reads itself, with Q25 trimming in fastp and clone calling in MiXCR, and kept productive beta chains. Rows are combined by CDR3 protein, so each entry shows the most common genes and DNA. The sample table shows about 350,000 distinct CDR3 sequences, and 14% are seen once. The ten largest clones add up to about 20% of the sample. The source material was PBMCs or a T cell subset sorted from them (not recorded which). Every receptor here comes from a man younger than 35 who had mild COVID-19 (a few samples of this study predate the infection). The sample titles of this study are shuffled in the database, so cell type and time point are left out; the donor was told from shared clones.

Regarding this clonotype: This may arise from a read error, as a much more abundant clone is one base away. This chain connects TRBV5-4 to TRBJ2-5, with TRBD2 matching 8 bases. From germline, CDR1 is SGHNT and CDR2 YYREEE (reference sequence). This CDR3 is 15 amino acids long. The DNA for the CDR3 is TGTGCCAGCTGCTTATCAGCGGGGGCGGGTGAGACCCAGTACTTC. It codes for CASCLSAGAGETQYF.

This clonotype was detected a few times. The chain uses TRBV3-1 and TRBJ2-7; possible D gene TRBD2, 5 bases. This CDR3 is built from 15 residues. V was clipped by 3 bases and J by 5 bases, with 17 bases between them. In germline, CDR1 is LGHDT, CDR2 YNNKEL (reference sequence). The CDR3 loop reads CASSQDFPLRHEQYF. As DNA, the CDR3 is TGTGCCAGCAGCCAGGACTTTCCTCTTCGACACGAGCAGTACTTC.